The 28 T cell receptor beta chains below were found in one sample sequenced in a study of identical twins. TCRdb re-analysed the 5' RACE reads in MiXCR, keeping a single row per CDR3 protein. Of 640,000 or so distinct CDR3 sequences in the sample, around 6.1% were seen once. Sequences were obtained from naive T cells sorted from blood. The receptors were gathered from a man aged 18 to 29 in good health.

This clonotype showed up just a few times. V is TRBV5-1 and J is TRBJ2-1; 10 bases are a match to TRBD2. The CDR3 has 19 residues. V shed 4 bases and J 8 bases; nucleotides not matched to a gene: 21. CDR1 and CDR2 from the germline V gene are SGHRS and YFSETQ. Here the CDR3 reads CASSPLLKLSGRAGDEQFF. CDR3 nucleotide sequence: TGCGCCAGCAGCCCCCTCCTAAAATTAAGCGGGAGGGCGGGGGATGAGCAGTTCTTC.

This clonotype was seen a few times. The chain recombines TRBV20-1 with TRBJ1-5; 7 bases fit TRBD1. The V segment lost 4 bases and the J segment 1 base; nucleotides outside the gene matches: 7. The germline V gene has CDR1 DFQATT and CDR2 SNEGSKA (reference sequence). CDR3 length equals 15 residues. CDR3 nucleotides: TGCAGTGCTACCAACAGGGGAGGGAGCAATCAGCCCCAGCATTTT. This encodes CSATNRGGSNQPQHF.

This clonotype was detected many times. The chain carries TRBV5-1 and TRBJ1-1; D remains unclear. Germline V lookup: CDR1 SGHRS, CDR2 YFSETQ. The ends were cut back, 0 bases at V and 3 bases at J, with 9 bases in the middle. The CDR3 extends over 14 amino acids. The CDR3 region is CASSLGSGDTEAFF. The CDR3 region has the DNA TGCGCCAGCAGCTTGGGATCGGGAGACACTGAAGCTTTCTTT.

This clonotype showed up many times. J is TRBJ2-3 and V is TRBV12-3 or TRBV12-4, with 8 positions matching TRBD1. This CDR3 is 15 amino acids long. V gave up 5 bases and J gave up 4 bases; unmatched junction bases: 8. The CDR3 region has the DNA TGTGCCAGCAGTACATGGACAGGGAACGCAGATACGCAGTATTTT. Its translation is CASSTWTGNADTQYF.

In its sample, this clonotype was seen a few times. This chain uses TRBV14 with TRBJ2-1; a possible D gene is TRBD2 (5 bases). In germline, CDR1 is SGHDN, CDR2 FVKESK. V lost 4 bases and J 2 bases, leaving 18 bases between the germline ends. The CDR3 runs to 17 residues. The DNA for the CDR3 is TGTGCCAGCAGCCCCATGGCAGCGGTTAGCGCCTACAATGAGCAGTTCTTC. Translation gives CASSPMAAVSAYNEQFF.

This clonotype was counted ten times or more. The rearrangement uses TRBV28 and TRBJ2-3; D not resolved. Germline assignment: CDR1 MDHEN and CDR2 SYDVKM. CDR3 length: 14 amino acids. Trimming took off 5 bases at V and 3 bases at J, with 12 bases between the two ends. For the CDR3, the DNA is TGTGCCAGCAGTCCTAAATGGGGTACAGATACGCAGTATTTT. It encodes CASSPKWGTDTQYF.

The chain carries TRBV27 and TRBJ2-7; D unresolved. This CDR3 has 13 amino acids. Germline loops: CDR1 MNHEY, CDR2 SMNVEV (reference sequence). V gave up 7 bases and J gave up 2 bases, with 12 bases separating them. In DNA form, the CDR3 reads TGTGCCAGCAATACGGTCAGAACCTACGAGCAGTACGTC. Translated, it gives CASNTVRTYEQYV.

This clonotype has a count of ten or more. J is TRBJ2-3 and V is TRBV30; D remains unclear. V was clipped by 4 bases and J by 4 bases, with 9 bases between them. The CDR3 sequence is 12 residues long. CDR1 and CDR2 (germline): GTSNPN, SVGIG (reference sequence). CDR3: CAWTVAPDTQYF. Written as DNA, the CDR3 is TGTGCCTGGACGGTGGCCCCAGATACGCAGTATTTT.

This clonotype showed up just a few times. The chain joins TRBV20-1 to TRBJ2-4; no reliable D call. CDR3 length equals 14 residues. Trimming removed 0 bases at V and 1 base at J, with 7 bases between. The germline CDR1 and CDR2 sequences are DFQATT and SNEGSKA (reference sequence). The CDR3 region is CSARDPFAKNIQYF. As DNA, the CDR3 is TGCAGTGCTAGAGATCCCTTCGCCAAAAACATTCAGTACTTC.

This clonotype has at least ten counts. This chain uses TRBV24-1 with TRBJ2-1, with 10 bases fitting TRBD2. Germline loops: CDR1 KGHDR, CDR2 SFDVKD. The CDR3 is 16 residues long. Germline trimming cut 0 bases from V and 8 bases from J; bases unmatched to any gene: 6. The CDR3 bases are TGTGCCACCAGTGATTTGCGTTCTAGCGGGAGCCATGAGCAGTTCTTC. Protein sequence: CATSDLRSSGSHEQFF.

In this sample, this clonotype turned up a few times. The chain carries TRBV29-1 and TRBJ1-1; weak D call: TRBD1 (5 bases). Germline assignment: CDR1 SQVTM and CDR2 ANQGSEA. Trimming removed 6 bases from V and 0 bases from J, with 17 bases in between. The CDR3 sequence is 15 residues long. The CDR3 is CSVDSLGVMNTEAFF. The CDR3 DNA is TGCAGCGTAGACTCACTAGGGGTCATGAACACTGAAGCTTTCTTT. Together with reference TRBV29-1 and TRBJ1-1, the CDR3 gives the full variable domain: SAVISQKPSRDICQRGTSLTIQCQVDSQVTMMFWYRQQPGQSLTLIATANQGSEATYESGFVIDKFPISRPNLTFSTLTVSNMSPEDSSIYLCSVDSLGVMNTEAFFGQGTRLTVV.

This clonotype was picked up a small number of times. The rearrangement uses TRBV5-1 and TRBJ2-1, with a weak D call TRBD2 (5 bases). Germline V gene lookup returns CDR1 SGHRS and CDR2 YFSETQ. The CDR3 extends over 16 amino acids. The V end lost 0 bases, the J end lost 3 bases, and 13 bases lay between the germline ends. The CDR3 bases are TGCGCCAGCAGCTTGGGAGGAGACTACGGCTACAATGAGCAGTTCTTC. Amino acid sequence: CASSLGGDYGYNEQFF.

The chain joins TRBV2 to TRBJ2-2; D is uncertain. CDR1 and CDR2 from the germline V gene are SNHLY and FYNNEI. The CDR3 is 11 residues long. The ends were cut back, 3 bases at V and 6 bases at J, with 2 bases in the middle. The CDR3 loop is CASSDAGELFF. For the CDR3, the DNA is TGTGCCAGCAGTGATGCCGGGGAGCTGTTTTTT.

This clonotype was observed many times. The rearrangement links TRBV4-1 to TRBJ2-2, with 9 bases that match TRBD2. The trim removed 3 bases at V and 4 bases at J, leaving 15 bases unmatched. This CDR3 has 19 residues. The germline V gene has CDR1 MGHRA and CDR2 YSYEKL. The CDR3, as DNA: TGCGCCAGCAGCCAGCTTGGACTAGCGTTAGACAAGGGCACCGGGGAGCTGTTTTTT. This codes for CASSQLGLALDKGTGELFF.

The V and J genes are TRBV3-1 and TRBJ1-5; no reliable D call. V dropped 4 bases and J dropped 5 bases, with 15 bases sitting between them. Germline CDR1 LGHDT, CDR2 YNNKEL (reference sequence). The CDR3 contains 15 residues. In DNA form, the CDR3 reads TGTGCCAGCAGCCTAACCATGGGAGTAGATCAGCCCCAGCATTTT. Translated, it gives CASSLTMGVDQPQHF.

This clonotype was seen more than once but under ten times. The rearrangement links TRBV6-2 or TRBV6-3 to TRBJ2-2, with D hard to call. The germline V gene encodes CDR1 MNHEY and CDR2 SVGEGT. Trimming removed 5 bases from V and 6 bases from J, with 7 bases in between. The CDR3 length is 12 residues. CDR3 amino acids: CASSQLSGELFF. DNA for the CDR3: TGTGCCAGCAGTCAACTATCCGGGGAGCTGTTTTTT.

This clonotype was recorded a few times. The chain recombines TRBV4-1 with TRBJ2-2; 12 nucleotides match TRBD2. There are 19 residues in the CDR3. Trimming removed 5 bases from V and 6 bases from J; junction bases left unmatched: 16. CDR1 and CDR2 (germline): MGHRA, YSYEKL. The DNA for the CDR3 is TGCGCCAGCAGCTCCCCTCGGGCTAGCGGGAGGGCCTCGGCCGGGGAGCTGTTTTTT. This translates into CASSSPRASGRASAGELFF.

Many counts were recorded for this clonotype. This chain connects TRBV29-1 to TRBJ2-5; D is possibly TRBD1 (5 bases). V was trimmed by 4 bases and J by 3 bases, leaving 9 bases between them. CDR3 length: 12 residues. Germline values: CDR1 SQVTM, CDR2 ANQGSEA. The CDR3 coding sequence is TGCAGCGTTGGACAGAGAGAAGAGACCCAGTACTTC. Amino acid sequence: CSVGQREETQYF.

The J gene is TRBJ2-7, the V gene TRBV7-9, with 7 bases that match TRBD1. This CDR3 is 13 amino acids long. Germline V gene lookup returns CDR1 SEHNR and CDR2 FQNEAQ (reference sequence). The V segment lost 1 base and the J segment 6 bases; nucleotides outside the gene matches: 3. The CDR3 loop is CASSLDRGTEQYF. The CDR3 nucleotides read TGTGCCAGCAGCTTAGACAGGGGAACCGAGCAGTACTTC.

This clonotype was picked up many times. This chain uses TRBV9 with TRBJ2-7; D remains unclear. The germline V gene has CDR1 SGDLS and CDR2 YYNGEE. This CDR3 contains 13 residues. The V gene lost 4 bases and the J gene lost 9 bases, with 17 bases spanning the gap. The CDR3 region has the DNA TGTGCCAGCAGCCCCCGAGGTTCTGGTGGGCAGTACTTC. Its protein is CASSPRGSGGQYF.

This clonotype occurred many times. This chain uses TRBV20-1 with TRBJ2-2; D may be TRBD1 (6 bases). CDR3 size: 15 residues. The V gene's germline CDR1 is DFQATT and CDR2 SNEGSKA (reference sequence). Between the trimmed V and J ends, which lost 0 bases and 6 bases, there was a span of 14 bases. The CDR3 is CSARDPGHPAGELFF. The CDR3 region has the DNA TGCAGTGCTAGAGACCCGGGACACCCGGCCGGGGAGCTGTTTTTT.

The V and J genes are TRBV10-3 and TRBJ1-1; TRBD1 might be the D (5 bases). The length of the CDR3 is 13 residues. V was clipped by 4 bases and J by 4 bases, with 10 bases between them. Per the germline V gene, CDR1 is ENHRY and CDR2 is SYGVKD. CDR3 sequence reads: CAISGVGGTEAFF. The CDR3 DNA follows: TGTGCCATCAGTGGAGTGGGGGGCACTGAAGCTTTCTTT.

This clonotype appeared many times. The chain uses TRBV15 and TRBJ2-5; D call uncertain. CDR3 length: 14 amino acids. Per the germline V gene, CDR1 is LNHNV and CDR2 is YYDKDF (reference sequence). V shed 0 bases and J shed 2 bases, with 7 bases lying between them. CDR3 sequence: CATSRDKAQETQYF. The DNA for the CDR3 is TGTGCCACCAGCAGAGATAAGGCTCAAGAGACCCAGTACTTC.

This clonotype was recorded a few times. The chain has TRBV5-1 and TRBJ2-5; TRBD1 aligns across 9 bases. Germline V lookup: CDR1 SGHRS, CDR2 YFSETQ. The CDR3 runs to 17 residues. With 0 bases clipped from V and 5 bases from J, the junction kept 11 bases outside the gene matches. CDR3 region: CASSLAPPGQGAETQYF. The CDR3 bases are TGCGCCAGCAGCTTGGCTCCCCCGGGACAGGGTGCGGAGACCCAGTACTTC.

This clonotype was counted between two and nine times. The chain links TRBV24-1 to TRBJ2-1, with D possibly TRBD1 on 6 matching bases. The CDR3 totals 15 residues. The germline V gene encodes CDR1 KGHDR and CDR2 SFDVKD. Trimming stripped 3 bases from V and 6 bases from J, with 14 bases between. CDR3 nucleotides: TGTGCCACCAGTGATATTACAGGGCCCAGCAATGAGCAGTTCTTC. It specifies CATSDITGPSNEQFF.

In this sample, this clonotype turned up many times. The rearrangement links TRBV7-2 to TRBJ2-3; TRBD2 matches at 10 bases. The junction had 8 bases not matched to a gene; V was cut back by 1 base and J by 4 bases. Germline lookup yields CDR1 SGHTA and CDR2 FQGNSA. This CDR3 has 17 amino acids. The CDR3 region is CASSLGPSGGVADTQYF. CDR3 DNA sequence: TGTGCCAGCAGCTTAGGCCCAAGCGGGGGGGTTGCAGATACGCAGTATTTT. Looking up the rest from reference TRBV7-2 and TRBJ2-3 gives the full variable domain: GAGVSQSPSNKVTEKGKDVELRCDPISGHTALYWYRQSLGQGLEFLIYFQGNSAPDKSGLPSDRFSAERTGGSVSTLTIQRTQQEDSAVYLCASSLGPSGGVADTQYFGPGTRLTVL.

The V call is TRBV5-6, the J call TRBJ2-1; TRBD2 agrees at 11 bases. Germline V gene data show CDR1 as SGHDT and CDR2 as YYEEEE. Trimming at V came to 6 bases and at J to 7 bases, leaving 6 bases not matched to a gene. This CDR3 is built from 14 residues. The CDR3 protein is CASNLAGGKNEQFF. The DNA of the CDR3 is TGTGCCAGCAACCTAGCGGGAGGCAAGAATGAGCAGTTCTTC.

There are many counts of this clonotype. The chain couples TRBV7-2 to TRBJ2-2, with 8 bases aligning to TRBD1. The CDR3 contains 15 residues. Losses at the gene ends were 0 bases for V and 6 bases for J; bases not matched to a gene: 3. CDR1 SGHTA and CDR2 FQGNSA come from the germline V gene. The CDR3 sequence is CASSLAMTGAGELFF. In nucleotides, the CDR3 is TGTGCCAGCAGCTTAGCGATGACAGGGGCCGGGGAGCTGTTTTTT.